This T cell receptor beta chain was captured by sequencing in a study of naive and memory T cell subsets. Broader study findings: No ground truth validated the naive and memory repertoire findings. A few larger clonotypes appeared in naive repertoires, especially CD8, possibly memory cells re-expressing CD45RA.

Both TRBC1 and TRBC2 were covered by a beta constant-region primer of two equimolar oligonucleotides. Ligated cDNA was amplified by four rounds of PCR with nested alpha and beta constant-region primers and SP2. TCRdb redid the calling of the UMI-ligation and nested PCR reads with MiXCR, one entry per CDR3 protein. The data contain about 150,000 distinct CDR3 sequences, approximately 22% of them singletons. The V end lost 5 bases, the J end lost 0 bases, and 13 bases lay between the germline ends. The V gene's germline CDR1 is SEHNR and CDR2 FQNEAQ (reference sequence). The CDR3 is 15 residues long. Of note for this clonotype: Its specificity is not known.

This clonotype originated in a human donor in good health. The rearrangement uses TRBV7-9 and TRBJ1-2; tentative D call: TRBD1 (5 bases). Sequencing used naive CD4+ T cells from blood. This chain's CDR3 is CASSPGAGANYGYTF. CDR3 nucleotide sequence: TGTGCCAGCAGCCCTGGGGCCGGCGCTAACTATGGCTACACCTTC. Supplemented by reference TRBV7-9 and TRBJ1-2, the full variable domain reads DTGVSQNPRHKITKRGQNVTFRCDPISEHNRLYWYRQTLGQGPEFLTYFQNEAQLEKSRLLSDRFSAERPKGSFSTLEIQRTEQGDSAMYLCASSPGAGANYGYTFGSGTRLTVV.